This TCR beta chain was observed in a study of CDR3 diversity in severe acne. This clonotype has at least ten counts. The CDR3 extends over 18 amino acids. The V end lost 4 bases, the J end lost 0 bases, and 17 bases lay between the germline ends. Germline CDR1 reads SGHKS; CDR2 reads YYEKEE (reference sequence). TCRdb re-derived calls from the PCR reads in MiXCR, one entry per CDR3 protein. The data show roughly 81,000 distinct CDR3 sequences, roughly half seen once. This TCR was sampled from a male donor in good health, serving as a control. The sequencing input was blood. This chain links TRBV5-5 with TRBJ1-6, with a weak D call TRBD1 (6 bases). The DNA for the CDR3 is TGTGCCAGCAGCCGGACAGTGGGCCTAAGCTCCTATAATTCACCCCTCCACTTT. This translates into CASSRTVGLSSYNSPLHF.